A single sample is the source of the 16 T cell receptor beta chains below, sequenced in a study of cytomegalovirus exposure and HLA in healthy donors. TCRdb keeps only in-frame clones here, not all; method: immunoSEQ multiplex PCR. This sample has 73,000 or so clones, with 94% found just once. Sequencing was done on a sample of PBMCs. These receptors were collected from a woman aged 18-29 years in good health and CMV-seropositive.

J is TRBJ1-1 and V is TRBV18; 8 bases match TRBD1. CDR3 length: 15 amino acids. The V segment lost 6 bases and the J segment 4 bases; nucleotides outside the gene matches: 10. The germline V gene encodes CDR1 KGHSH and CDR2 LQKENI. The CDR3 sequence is CASSATTGESTEAFF. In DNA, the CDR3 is TGTGCCAGCTCGGCGACGACAGGGGAAAGCACTGAAGCTTTCTTT. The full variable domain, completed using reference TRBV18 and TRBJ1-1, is NAGVMQNPRHLVRRRGQEARLRCSPMKGHSHVYWYRQLPEEGLKFMVYLQKENIIDESGMPKERFSAEFPKEGPSILRIQQVVRGDSAAYFCASSATTGESTEAFFGQGTRLTVV.

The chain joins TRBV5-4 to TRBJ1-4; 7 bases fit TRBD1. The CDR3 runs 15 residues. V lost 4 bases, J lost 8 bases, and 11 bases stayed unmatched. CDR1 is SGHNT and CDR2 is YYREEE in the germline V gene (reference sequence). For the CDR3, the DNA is TGTGCCAGCAGCACGAGACAGGGCATAGGGGAAAAACTGTTTTTT. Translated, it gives CASSTRQGIGEKLFF.

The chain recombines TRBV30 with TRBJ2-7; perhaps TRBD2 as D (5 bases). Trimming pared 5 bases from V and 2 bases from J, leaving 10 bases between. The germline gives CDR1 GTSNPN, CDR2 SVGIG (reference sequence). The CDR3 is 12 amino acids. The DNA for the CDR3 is TGTGCCTGGGGACTGATACCCTACGAGCAGTACTTC. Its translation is CAWGLIPYEQYF.

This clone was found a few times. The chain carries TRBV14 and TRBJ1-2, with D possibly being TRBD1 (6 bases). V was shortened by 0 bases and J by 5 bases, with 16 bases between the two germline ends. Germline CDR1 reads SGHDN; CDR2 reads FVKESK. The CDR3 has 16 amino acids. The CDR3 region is CASSQDSNRVRYGYTF. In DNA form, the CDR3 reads TGTGCCAGCAGCCAAGATTCGAACAGGGTGCGGTATGGCTACACCTTC.

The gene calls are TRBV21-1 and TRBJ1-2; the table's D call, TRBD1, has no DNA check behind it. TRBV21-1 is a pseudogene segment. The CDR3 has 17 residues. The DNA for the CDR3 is TGTGCCAGCAGCAAAGTGGGAGACAGGGGGATAAACTATGGCTACACCTTC. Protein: CASSKVGDRGINYGYTF.

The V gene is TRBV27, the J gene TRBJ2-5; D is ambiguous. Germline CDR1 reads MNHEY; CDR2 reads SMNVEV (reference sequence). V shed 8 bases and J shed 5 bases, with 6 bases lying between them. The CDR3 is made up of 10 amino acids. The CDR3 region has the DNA TGTGCCAGCCCGGTGGAGACCCAGTACTTC. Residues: CASPVETQYF.

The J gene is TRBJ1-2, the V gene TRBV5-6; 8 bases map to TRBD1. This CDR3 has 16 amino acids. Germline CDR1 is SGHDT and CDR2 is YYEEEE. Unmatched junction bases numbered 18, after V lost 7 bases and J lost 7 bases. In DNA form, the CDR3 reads TGTGCCAGCCTCAGGGGACGACAGGGGAGGCTTTCTGGCTACACCTTC. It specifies CASLRGRQGRLSGYTF.

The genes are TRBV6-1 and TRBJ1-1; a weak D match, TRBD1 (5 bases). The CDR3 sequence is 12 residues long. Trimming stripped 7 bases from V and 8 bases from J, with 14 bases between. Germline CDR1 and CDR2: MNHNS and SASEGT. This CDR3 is CASIEMGGEAFF. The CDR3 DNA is TGTGCCAGCATTGAGATGGGGGGGGAAGCTTTCTTT.

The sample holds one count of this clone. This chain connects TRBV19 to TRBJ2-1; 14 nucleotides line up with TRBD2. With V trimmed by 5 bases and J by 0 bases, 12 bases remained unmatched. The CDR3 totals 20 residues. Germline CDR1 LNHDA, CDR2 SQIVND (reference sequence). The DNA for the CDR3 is TGTGCCAGTAGTCCCGAACCGGGACTAGCGGGGGCCAGCTCCTACAATGAGCAGTTCTTC. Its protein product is CASSPEPGLAGASSYNEQFF.

CDR3 DNA sequence: TGTGCCAGTTCCCAGGGGGCAATCACTAATGAAAAACTGTTTTTT. Translated: CASSQGAITNEKLFF. This rearrangement joins TRBV7-9 to TRBJ1-4, with 8 bases identical to TRBD1. The J segment lost 2 bases and the V segment lost 9 bases, leaving 8 bases of the junction unmatched. This CDR3 has 15 residues. Germline lookup yields CDR1 SEHNR and CDR2 FQNEAQ (reference sequence).

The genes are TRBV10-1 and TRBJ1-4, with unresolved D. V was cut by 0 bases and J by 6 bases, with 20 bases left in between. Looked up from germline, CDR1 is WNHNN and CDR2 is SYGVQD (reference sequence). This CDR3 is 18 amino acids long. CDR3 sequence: CASSESTRSVSTHEKLFF. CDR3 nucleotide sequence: TGCGCCAGCAGTGAGTCGACCAGGTCAGTATCGACACATGAAAAACTGTTTTTT.

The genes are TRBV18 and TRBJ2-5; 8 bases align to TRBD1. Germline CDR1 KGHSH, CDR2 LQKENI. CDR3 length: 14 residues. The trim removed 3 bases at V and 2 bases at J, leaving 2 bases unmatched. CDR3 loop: CASSPWTGQETQYF. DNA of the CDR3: TGTGCCAGCTCACCCTGGACAGGGCAAGAGACCCAGTACTTC.

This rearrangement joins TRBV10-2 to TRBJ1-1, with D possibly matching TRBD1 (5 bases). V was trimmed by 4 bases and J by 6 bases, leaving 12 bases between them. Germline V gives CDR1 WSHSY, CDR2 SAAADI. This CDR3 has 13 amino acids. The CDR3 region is CASSVVDISEAFF. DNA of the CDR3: TGCGCCAGCAGTGTGGTGGACATCTCTGAAGCTTTCTTT.

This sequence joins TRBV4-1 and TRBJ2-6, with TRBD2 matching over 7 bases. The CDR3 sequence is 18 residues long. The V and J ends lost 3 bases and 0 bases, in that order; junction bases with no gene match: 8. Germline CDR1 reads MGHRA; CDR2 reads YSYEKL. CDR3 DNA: TGCGCCAGCAGCCAGACCGGGACTACTCGCTCTGGGGCCAACGTCCTGACTTTC. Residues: CASSQTGTTRSGANVLTF.

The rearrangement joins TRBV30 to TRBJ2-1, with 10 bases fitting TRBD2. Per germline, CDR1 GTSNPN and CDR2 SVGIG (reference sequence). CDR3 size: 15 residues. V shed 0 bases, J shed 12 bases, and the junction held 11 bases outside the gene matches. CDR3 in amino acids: CAWSVPSGRDSGQFF. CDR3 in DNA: TGTGCCTGGAGTGTACCAAGCGGGAGGGACTCTGGGCAGTTCTTC. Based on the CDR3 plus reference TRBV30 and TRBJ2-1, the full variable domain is SQTIHQWPATLVQPVGSPLSLECTVEGTSNPNLYWYRQAAGRGLQLLFYSVGIGQISSEVPQNLSASRPQDRQFILSSKKLLLSDSGFYLCAWSVPSGRDSGQFFGPGTRLTVL.

CDR3 loop: CASSLGTELYEQYF. CDR3 bases: TGTGCCAGCAGCTTAGGGACAGAACTCTACGAGCAGTACTTC. The J gene is TRBJ2-7, the V gene TRBV7-2; perhaps TRBD1 as D (6 bases). With 1 base removed from V and 3 bases from J, the gap between germline ends came to 10 bases. The germline V gene has CDR1 SGHTA and CDR2 FQGNSA. CDR3 length: 14 amino acids. Full variable domain (remainder filled in from reference TRBV7-2 and TRBJ2-7): GAGVSQSPSNKVTEKGKDVELRCDPISGHTALYWYRQSLGQGLEFLIYFQGNSAPDKSGLPSDRFSAERTGGSVSTLTIQRTQQEDSAVYLCASSLGTELYEQYFGPGTRLTVT.